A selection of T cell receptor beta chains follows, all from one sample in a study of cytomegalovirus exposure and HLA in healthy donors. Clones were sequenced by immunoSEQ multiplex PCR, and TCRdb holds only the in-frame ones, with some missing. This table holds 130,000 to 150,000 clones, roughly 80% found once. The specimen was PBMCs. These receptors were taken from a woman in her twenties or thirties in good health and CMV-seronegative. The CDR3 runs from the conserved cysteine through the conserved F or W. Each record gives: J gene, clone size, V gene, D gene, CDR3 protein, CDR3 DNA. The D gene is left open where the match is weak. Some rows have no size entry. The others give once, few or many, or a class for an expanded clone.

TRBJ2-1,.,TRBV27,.,CASSPRGTVYNEQFF,TGTGCCAGCAGTCCCCGCGGGACAGTTTACAATGAGCAGTTCTTC
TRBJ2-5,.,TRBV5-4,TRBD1,CASSLGDSQETQYF,TGTGCCAGCAGCTTGGGGGACAGCCAAGAGACCCAGTACTTC
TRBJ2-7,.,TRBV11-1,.,CASNFAASLSSYEQYF,TGTGCCAGCAACTTTGCCGCTAGCTTGAGCTCCTACGAGCAGTACTTC
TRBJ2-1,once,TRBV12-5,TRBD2,CASGLATSGSYNEQFF,TGTGCTAGTGGTTTGGCGACTAGCGGATCCTACAATGAGCAGTTCTTC
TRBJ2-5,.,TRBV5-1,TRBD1,CASNSGQGQETQYF,TGCGCCAGCAACTCAGGACAGGGACAAGAGACCCAGTACTTC
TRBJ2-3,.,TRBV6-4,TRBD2,CASSPSGGATDTQYF,TGTGCCAGCAGTCCGAGCGGGGGGGCCACAGATACGCAGTATTTT
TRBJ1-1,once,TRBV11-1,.,CASCGHTEAFF,TGTGCCAGCTGCGGGCACACTGAAGCTTTCTTT
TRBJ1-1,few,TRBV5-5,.,CASSLVWQNTEAFF,TGTGCCAGCAGCTTGGTGTGGCAAAACACTGAAGCTTTCTTT
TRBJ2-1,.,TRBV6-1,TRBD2,CASSLTSGGNNKQFF,TGTGCCAGCAGCCTAACTAGCGGGGGTAACAATAAGCAGTTCTTC
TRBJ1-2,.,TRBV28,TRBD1,CASSLALDRGGGYTF,TGTGCCAGCAGTTTAGCCCTAGACAGGGGTGGTGGCTACACCTTC
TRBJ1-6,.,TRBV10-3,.,CAISESTGNSPLHF,TGTGCCATCAGTGAGTCGACAGGCAATTCACCCCTCCACTTT
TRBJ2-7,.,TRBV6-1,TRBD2,CASSDPRWRGIYEQYF,TGTGCCAGCAGTGATCCGCGGTGGCGGGGGATTTACGAGCAGTACTTC
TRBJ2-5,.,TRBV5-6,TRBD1,CASSWGYKTGQETQYF,TGTGCCAGCAGCTGGGGATACAAGACAGGGCAAGAGACCCAGTACTTC
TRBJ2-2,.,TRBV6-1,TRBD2,CASTVTSGYTGELFF,TGTGCCAGCACTGTCACTAGCGGTTACACCGGGGAGCTGTTTTTT
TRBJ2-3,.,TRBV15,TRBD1,CATSGDRVSDTQYF,TGTGCCACCAGCGGAGACAGGGTCTCAGATACGCAGTATTTT
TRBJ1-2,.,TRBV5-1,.,CASSSGGGMHGYTF,TGCGCCAGCAGCTCCGGCGGGGGTATGCATGGCTACACCTTC
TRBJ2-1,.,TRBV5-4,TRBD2,CASTPGTSGSHEQFF,TGTGCCAGCACCCCCGGGACTAGCGGGTCCCATGAGCAGTTCTTC
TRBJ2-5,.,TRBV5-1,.,CASSLGVQGETQYF,TGCGCCAGCAGCTTAGGGGTCCAAGGAGAGACCCAGTACTTC
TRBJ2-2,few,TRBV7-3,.,CASSPRPRRTGELFF,TGTGCCAGCAGCCCCCGGCCTCGGCGGACCGGGGAGCTGTTTTTT
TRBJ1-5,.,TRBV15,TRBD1,CATSRETGGQPQHF,TGTGCCACCAGCAGAGAGACAGGGGGTCAGCCCCAGCATTTT
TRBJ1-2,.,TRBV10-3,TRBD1,CAISDHRGGYTF,TGTGCCATCAGTGACCACAGGGGTGGCTACACCTTC
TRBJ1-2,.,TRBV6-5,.,CASSYSQGRGYGYTF,TGTGCCAGCAGTTACTCACAGGGACGGGGCTATGGCTACACCTTC
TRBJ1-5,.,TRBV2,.,CASRASGGGNQPQHF,TGTGCCAGCAGGGCCTCCGGGGGAGGCAATCAGCCCCAGCATTTT
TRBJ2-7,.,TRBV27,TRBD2,CASSKKKSSGRAFAYEQYF,TGTGCCAGCAGTAAAAAAAAATCTAGCGGGAGGGCCTTTGCCTACGAGCAGTACTTC
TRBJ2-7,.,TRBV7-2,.,CASSLEHSSYEQYF,TGTGCCAGCAGCTTAGAACACAGTTCCTACGAGCAGTACTTC
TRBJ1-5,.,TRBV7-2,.,CASSPIGNQPQHF,TGTGCCAGCAGCCCTATAGGCAATCAGCCCCAGCATTTT
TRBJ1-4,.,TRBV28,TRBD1,CASSPTTGVIEKLFF,TGTGCCAGCAGTCCGACGACAGGGGTTATTGAAAAACTGTTTTTT
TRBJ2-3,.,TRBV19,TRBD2,CASSTRGTSGTRRSTDTQYF,TGTGCCAGTAGTACCCGCGGGACTAGCGGGACCCGGAGGAGCACAGATACGCAGTATTTT
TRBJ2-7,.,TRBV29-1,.,CSVGAGDSYEQYF,TGCAGCGTCGGAGCAGGGGACTCCTACGAGCAGTACTTC
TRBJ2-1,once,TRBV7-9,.,CASSLRRGSYNEQFF,TGTGCCAGCAGCTTACGACGAGGCTCCTACAATGAGCAGTTCTTC
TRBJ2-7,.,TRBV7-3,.,CASSLQGSSYEQYF,TGTGCCAGCAGCTTACAGGGCAGCTCCTACGAGCAGTACTTC
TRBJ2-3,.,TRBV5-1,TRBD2,CASSSSIAGGADTQYF,TGCGCCAGCAGCTCGAGTATAGCGGGGGGCGCAGATACGCAGTATTTT
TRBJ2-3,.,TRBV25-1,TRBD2,CASSGLAGTDTQYF,TGTGCCAGCAGTGGCCTAGCGGGGACAGATACGCAGTATTTT
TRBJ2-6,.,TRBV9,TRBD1,CASSVITGGSGANVLTF,TGTGCCAGCAGCGTAATAACAGGGGGGTCTGGGGCCAACGTCCTGACTTTC
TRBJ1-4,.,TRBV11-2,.,CASSLGQVATNEKLFF,TGTGCCAGCAGCTTAGGGCAGGTAGCAACTAATGAAAAACTGTTTTTT
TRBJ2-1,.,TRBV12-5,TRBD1,CASGLAYRDRGNFNEQFF,TGTGCTAGTGGTTTGGCCTACCGGGACAGGGGTAATTTCAATGAGCAGTTCTTC
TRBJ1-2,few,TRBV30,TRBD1,CAWSVSTGAYGYTF,TGTGCCTGGAGTGTATCAACAGGGGCCTATGGCTACACCTTC
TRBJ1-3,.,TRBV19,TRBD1,CASSSRTGSLRNTIYF,TGTGCCAGTAGTTCTCGGACAGGGAGCCTGAGGAACACCATATATTTT
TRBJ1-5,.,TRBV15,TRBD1,CATSRDTGTAYSNQPQHF,TGTGCCACCAGCAGAGATACGGGGACAGCATATAGCAATCAGCCCCAGCATTTT
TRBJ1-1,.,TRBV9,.,CASSASPLFVKKVHTEAFF,TGTGCCAGCAGCGCTAGTCCTCTTTTCGTTAAAAAGGTCCACACTGAAGCTTTCTTT
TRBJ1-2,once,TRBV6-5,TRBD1,CASSYSAGGYGYTF,TGTGCCAGCAGTTACTCTGCAGGGGGCTATGGCTACACCTTC
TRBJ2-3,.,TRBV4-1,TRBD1,CASSPYPQGAKGTDTQYF,TGCGCCAGCAGTCCGTATCCACAGGGGGCAAAAGGCACAGATACGCAGTATTTT
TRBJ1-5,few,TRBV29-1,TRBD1,CSVRQGHSNQPQHF,TGCAGCGTTCGACAGGGTCATAGCAATCAGCCCCAGCATTTT
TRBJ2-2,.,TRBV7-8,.,CASSLDQANTGELFF,TGTGCCAGCAGCTTAGACCAGGCGAACACCGGGGAGCTGTTTTTT
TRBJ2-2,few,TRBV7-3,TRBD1,CASSLTGTANTGELFF,TGTGCCAGCAGCTTAACCGGGACAGCGAACACCGGGGAGCTGTTTTTT